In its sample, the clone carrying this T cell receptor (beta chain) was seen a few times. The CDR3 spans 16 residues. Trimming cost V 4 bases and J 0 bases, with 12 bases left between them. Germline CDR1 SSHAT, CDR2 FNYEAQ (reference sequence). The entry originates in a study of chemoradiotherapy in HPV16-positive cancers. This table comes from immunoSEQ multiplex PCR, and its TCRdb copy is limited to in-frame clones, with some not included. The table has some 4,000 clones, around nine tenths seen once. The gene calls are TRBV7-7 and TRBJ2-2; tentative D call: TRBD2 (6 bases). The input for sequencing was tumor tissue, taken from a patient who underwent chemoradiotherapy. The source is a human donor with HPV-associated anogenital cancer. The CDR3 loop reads CASSSQAGSNTGELFF. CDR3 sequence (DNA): TGTGCCAGCAGCTCCCAGGCGGGGTCGAACACCGGGGAGCTGTTTTTT. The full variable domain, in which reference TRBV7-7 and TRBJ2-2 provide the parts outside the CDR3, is GAGVSQSPRYKVTKRGQDVTLRCDPISSHATLYWYQQALGQGPEFLTYFNYEAQPDKSGLPSDRFSAERPEGSISTLTIQRTEQRDSAMYRCASSSQAGSNTGELFFGEGSRLTVL.